The TCR beta chain under discussion was sequenced for a study of cytomegalovirus exposure and HLA in healthy donors. As for the study in general: An early release of data contained 75 million to 100 million unique TCRs, which came from HLA-typed donors. The study, taken as a whole, reports: 87-base-pair reads could not separate some V segments, including TRBV6-2 and TRBV6-3. With later analysis, a missense DCLRE1C variant became linked to TCR beta V- and J-gene trimming.

Both 60 Vbeta primers and 13 Jbeta primers went into the PCR. Sequenced by immunoSEQ multiplex PCR; TCRdb stores in-frame clones only, minus some. Found here are some 180,000 clones, roughly 77% of them singletons; the top ten hold around 3.5%. This clone was counted between two and nine times. What it recognizes is unknown. J gave up 7 bases and V 10 bases, and 4 bases lay outside the gene matches. Germline values: CDR1 SEHNR, CDR2 FQNEAQ (reference sequence). CDR3 length: 11 residues. This TCR was sampled from a middle-aged man in good health and CMV-seropositive. The source material was PBMCs. This chain connects TRBV7-9 to TRBJ1-2, with 9 bases aligning to TRBD1. The CDR3 sequence: CATRTGAGYTF. The DNA of the CDR3 is TGTGCCACCAGGACAGGGGCTGGCTACACCTTC.